The 25 T cell receptor beta chains below were found in one sample sequenced in a study of Graves' ophthalmopathy and Graves' hyperthyroidism. RNA transcripts provided the template for amplifying TCR beta CDR3 regions. A first-round RT-PCR used HTBI primers, followed by a second-round multiplex PCR. MiXCR, applied by TCRdb to the multiplex PCR reads, yields one record per CDR3 protein. The profile shows over a million distinct CDR3 sequences, less than 45% of them singletons. The sample comprised peripheral blood or thyroid tissue (not recorded which). The receptors here all came from an adult man with Graves' hyperthyroidism.

This clonotype was counted many times. The genes are TRBV7-9 and TRBJ2-7, with D possibly TRBD1 on 6 matching bases. The CDR3 length is 13 residues. Germline CDR1 is SEHNR and CDR2 is FQNEAQ (reference sequence). V lost 5 bases and J 2 bases, leaving 10 bases between the germline ends. The CDR3 loop reads CASSTRQAYEQYF. The CDR3 bases are TGTGCCAGCAGCACGCGACAGGCCTACGAGCAGTACTTC.

This clonotype came up a few times. Possible read error: a much larger clone is one base away. This chain connects TRBV2 to TRBJ1-5, with no clear D. Germline CDR1 reads SNHLY; CDR2 reads FYNNEI. Trimming removed 6 bases from V and 2 bases from J, with 11 bases in between. This CDR3 spans 14 amino acids. CDR3 DNA sequence: TGTGCCAGCAGATTCGAAATGGGCAATCAGCCCCAGCATTTT. The encoded protein is CASRFEMGNQPQHF.

The chain has TRBV25-1 and TRBJ2-7; the match to TRBD1 covers 8 bases. Per the germline V gene, CDR1 is MGHDK and CDR2 is SYGVNS. This CDR3 has 15 residues. The junction had 9 bases not matched to a gene; V was cut back by 6 bases and J by 2 bases. The CDR3: CASRSGTGMTYEQYF. DNA for the CDR3: TGTGCCAGCAGATCCGGGACAGGTATGACCTACGAGCAGTACTTC.

This clonotype was seen at least ten times. V gene TRBV15 combines with J gene TRBJ2-2; D uncertain. V dropped 0 bases and J dropped 5 bases, with 7 bases sitting between them. The CDR3 length is 14 residues. Germline CDR1 reads LNHNV; CDR2 reads YYDKDF (reference sequence). The CDR3 sequence: CATSRDRLTGELFF. The DNA of the CDR3 is TGTGCCACCAGCAGAGATAGGTTAACCGGGGAGCTGTTTTTT.

This chain uses TRBV29-1 with TRBJ2-3; unclear D gene. The CDR3 is made up of 12 amino acids. Germline V gene data show CDR1 as SQVTM and CDR2 as ANQGSEA. The V end was cut by 0 bases, the J end by 6 bases, with 7 bases between. CDR3 region: CSVEDQMDTQYF. CDR3 in DNA: TGCAGCGTTGAAGATCAGATGGATACGCAGTATTTT.

At least ten counts were recorded for this clonotype. The CDR3 spells CATSRVGETQYF. The CDR3 bases are TGTGCCACCAGCAGAGTAGGGGAGACCCAGTACTTC. The rearrangement joins TRBV15 to TRBJ2-5; D is uncertain. Trimming removed 1 base at V and 5 bases at J, with 5 bases between. CDR3 length: 12 residues. The V gene's germline CDR1 is LNHNV and CDR2 YYDKDF (reference sequence).

On this clonotype itself: An end of the junction does not agree with germline; a read error may underlie this. The V gene is TRBV15, the J gene TRBJ2-7; TRBD2 matches at 8 bases. CDR3 size: 14 residues. Per the germline V gene, CDR1 is LNHNV and CDR2 is YYDKDF (reference sequence). Here the CDR3 reads CATSRETWAAGGEF. The CDR3 nucleotides read TGTGCCACCAGCAGAGAGACTTGGGCGGCGGGAGGCGAATTC.

This clonotype has a count of ten or more. The chain has TRBV7-2 and TRBJ2-7, with TRBD2 identical over 15 bases. This CDR3 is built from 18 residues. V trimming: 3 bases; J trimming: 0 bases; junction bases outside the gene matches: 6. Germline CDR1 is SGHTA and CDR2 is FQGNSA. CDR3 region: CASSLGLAGGGSSYEQYF. In nucleotides, the CDR3 is TGTGCCAGCAGCTTGGGACTAGCGGGGGGCGGCTCCTCCTACGAGCAGTACTTC.

This clonotype was counted at least ten times. One junction end disagrees with the germline gene, perhaps due to a read error. The J gene is TRBJ2-6, the V gene TRBV7-9; D uncertain. The CDR3 has 13 residues. In germline, CDR1 is SEHNR, CDR2 FQNEAQ (reference sequence). The CDR3 DNA is TGCGCCAGCAGCCTCACTGGGGCCAACGTCCTGACTTTC. It specifies CASSLTGANVLTF.

V usage is TRBV28 and J usage is TRBJ1-1, with 11 bases identical to TRBD1. V lost 8 bases and J lost 5; bases outside the gene matches: 7. From germline, CDR1 is MDHEN and CDR2 SYDVKM. The CDR3 is 14 amino acids. CDR3 nucleotides: TGTGCCAGCCGAAGGGACAGGGGGACGACTGAAGCTTTCTTT. Encoded protein: CASRRDRGTTEAFF.

The CDR3 DNA reads as TGTGCTAGCCGACAGGGAGTAAGGGAGACCCAGTACTTC. Its translation: CASRQGVRETQYF. This sequence joins TRBV7-4 and TRBJ2-5; the match to TRBD1 covers 7 bases. Germline V lookup: CDR1 SGHVT, CDR2 SQSDAQ. CDR3 length: 13 residues.

The chain has TRBV24-1 and TRBJ2-3; 12 bases line up with TRBD2. The CDR3 is 17 amino acids. Germline V gene data show CDR1 as KGHDR and CDR2 as SFDVKD. V lost 4 bases and J lost 5; bases outside the gene matches: 9. The CDR3 coding sequence is TGTGCCACCAGTGACCAGTCACTAGCGGGGGGTCGAGATACGCAGTATTTT. It is translated as CATSDQSLAGGRDTQYF.

This clonotype was counted ten times or more. The chain uses TRBV7-6 and TRBJ1-6; the match to TRBD1 covers 7 bases. CDR1 and CDR2 from the germline V gene are SGHVS and FNYEAQ. The CDR3 is 16 residues long. V was pared by 8 bases and J by 0 bases, with 7 bases of the junction left unmatched. This CDR3 reads CASGGTDSSYNSPLHF. The DNA of the CDR3 is TGTGCCAGCGGCGGGACAGATAGCTCCTATAATTCACCCCTCCACTTT.

As for this clonotype: It is likely a read error, because the conserved phenylalanine at the end of the CDR3 is missing. The rearrangement joins TRBV7-8 to TRBJ1-1, with 7 bases aligning to TRBD1. The CDR3 length is 17 residues. Germline-derived CDR1 and CDR2 are SGHVS and FQNEAQ. V was pared by 5 bases and J by 1 base, with 13 bases of the junction left unmatched. This CDR3 reads CASSPRQGPGGNTEAFL. As DNA, the CDR3 is TGTGCCAGCAGCCCCCGACAGGGACCAGGGGGGAACACTGAAGCTTTCCTT.

This clonotype was detected only a few times. The V call is TRBV20-1, the J call TRBJ1-1; tentatively, D is TRBD1 (5 bases). CDR3 length equals 20 residues. V shed 0 bases and J shed 4 bases, with 30 bases lying between them. From germline, CDR1 is DFQATT and CDR2 SNEGSKA (reference sequence). CDR3 bases: TGCAGTGCTAGAGATGAGGTTCCCCGGGACCGCATCTCTTGGCGCACTGAAGCTTTCTTT. Translation gives CSARDEVPRDRISWRTEAFF.

The chain combines TRBV9 with TRBJ2-5; D is unclear. Germline V gives CDR1 SGDLS, CDR2 YYNGEE. The CDR3 has 13 amino acids. V was trimmed by 0 bases and J by 5 bases, leaving 8 bases between them. The CDR3 spells CASSVEGRETQYF. The CDR3 bases are TGTGCCAGCAGCGTAGAAGGGCGGGAGACCCAGTACTTC. The entire variable domain, with the rest obtained from reference TRBV9 and TRBJ2-5, is as follows: DSGVTQTPKHLITATGQRVTLRCSPRSGDLSVYWYQQSLDQGLQFLIQYYNGEERAKGNILERFSAQQFPDLHSELNLSSLELGDSALYFCASSVEGRETQYFGPGTRLLVL.

Points on this clonotype: A much larger clone differs by one base, so this may be a read error. This chain links TRBV7-2 with TRBJ2-7; maybe TRBD2 (6 bases). Germline CDR1 is SGHTA and CDR2 is FQGNSA. The CDR3 is made up of 16 amino acids. The germline V and J ends were trimmed by 5 bases and 4 bases, with 21 bases remaining between them. Written as DNA, the CDR3 is TGTGCCAGCAGCCTACGATCCTACGAGACTAGATACGAGCAGTACTTC. Translation gives CASSLRSYETRYEQYF.

This chain joins TRBV10-3 and TRBJ2-1; 12 nucleotides match TRBD2. CDR3 size: 17 residues. CDR1 is ENHRY, CDR2 SYGVKD, per germline. Trimming removed 4 bases from V and 4 bases from J; junction bases left unmatched: 8. In DNA form, the CDR3 reads TGTGCCATCAGTGGGGGGGGTGGGACTAGCGGGTACAATGAGCAGTTCTTC. Its translation is CAISGGGGTSGYNEQFF.

There are many counts of this clonotype. The J gene is TRBJ1-6, the V gene TRBV20-1; D remains unclear. Between the trimmed V and J ends, which lost 5 bases and 6 bases, there was a span of 8 bases. The germline gives CDR1 DFQATT, CDR2 SNEGSKA (reference sequence). CDR3 size: 12 residues. The CDR3 protein is CSAFFVNSPLHF. CDR3 coding DNA: TGCAGTGCTTTCTTCGTTAATTCACCCCTCCACTTT.

About this clonotype itself: The junction shows a germline mismatch at one end, possibly a read error. CDR3 DNA sequence: TGTGCCAGCAGCTTAGAATCGGGGAGTAGCACTGAAGCTTTC. Translated: CASSLESGSSTEAF. This chain connects TRBV11-2 to TRBJ2-6; D possibly corresponds to TRBD2 (5 bases). CDR3 length: 14 amino acids. CDR1 and CDR2 from the germline V gene are SGHAT and FQNNGV.

This clonotype was seen ten or more times. The V call is TRBV7-9, the J call TRBJ2-7; a possible D gene is TRBD1 (5 bases). CDR1 is SEHNR and CDR2 is FQNEAQ in the germline V gene (reference sequence). The V and J ends lost 1 base and 3 bases respectively, with 10 bases between them. CDR3 size: 14 residues. DNA of the CDR3: TGTGCCAGCAGCTTAGTCGGCAGGGACTACGAGCAGTACTTC. It is translated as CASSLVGRDYEQYF.

The table lists this clonotype with many counts. The genes are TRBV12-3 or TRBV12-4 and TRBJ1-2; the D is unclear. The CDR3 has 14 residues. V lost 6 bases, J lost 1 base, and 12 bases lay in between. Here the CDR3 reads CASSPGGLNYGYTF. In nucleotides, the CDR3 is TGTGCCAGCAGCCCCGGCGGTCTTAACTATGGCTACACCTTC.

Turning to this clonotype: This may stem from a read error, because a much larger clone lies one nucleotide away. The chain links TRBV7-6 to TRBJ2-2; D remains ambiguous. Per germline, CDR1 SGHVS and CDR2 FNYEAQ. This CDR3 is 15 amino acids long. V was pared by 4 bases and J by 0 bases, with 9 bases between. This CDR3 is CASSSDNTNTGELFF. As DNA, the CDR3 is TGTGCCAGCAGCTCAGACAACACGAACACCGGGGAGCTGTTTTTT.

This clonotype was detected a few times. This chain uses TRBV5-1 with TRBJ2-7; D is possibly TRBD1 or TRBD2 (5 bases each). This CDR3 has 16 amino acids. Germline V gives CDR1 SGHRS, CDR2 YFSETQ. The V end was cut by 5 bases, the J end by 3 bases, with 21 bases between. The CDR3: CASRVGRGNEGYEQYF. The CDR3 coding sequence is TGCGCCAGCAGGGTCGGTCGGGGCAACGAGGGCTACGAGCAGTACTTC.

This chain joins TRBV28 and TRBJ2-5, with 8 bases aligning to TRBD2. The CDR3 has 15 residues. The germline gives CDR1 MDHEN, CDR2 SYDVKM. Losses at the gene ends were 6 bases for V and 4 bases for J; bases not matched to a gene: 10. The CDR3 spells CASRWTSSPLETQYF. The CDR3 DNA reads TGTGCCAGCAGATGGACTAGCTCTCCCCTAGAGACCCAGTACTTC. The entire variable domain, with the rest obtained from reference TRBV28 and TRBJ2-5, is as follows: DVKVTQSSRYLVKRTGEKVFLECVQDMDHENMFWYRQDPGLGLRLIYFSYDVKMKEKGDIPEGYSVSREKKERFSLILESASTNQTSMYLCASRWTSSPLETQYFGPGTRLLVL.